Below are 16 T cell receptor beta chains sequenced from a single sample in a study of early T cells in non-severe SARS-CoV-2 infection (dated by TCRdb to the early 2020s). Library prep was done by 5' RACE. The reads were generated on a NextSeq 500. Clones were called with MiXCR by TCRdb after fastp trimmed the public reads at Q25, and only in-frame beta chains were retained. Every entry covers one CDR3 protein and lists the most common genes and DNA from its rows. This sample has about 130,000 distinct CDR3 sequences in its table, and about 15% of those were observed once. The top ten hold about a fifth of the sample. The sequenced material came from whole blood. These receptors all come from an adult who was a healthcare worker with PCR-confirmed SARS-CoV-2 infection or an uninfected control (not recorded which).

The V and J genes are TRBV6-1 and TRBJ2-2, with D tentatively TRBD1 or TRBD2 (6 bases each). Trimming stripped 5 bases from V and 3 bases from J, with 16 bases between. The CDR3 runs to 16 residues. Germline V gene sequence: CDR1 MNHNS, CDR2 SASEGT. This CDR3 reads CASSTGYRRDTGELFF. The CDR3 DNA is TGTGCCAGCAGTACAGGGTACCGGAGGGACACCGGGGAGCTGTTTTTT.

The CDR3 sequence is CSVASGYGYTF. As DNA, the CDR3 is TGCAGCGTTGCCAGCGGCTATGGCTACACCTTC. The J gene is TRBJ1-2, the V gene TRBV29-1; D unresolved. V was trimmed by 4 bases and J by 4 bases, leaving 7 bases between them. The germline gives CDR1 SQVTM, CDR2 ANQGSEA. CDR3 length: 11 residues.

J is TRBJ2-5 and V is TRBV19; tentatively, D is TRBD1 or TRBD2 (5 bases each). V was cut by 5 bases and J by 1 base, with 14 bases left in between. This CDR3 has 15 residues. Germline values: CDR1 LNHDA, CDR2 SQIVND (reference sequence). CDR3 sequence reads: CASSWPGAAQETQYF. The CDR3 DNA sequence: TGTGCCAGTAGTTGGCCCGGGGCGGCCCAAGAGACCCAGTACTTC.

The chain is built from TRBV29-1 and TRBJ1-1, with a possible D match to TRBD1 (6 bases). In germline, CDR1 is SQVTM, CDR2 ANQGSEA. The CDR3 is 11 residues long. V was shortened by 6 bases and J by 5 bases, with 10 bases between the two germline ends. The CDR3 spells CSVGGWTEAFF. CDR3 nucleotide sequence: TGCAGCGTCGGGGGCTGGACTGAAGCTTTCTTT.

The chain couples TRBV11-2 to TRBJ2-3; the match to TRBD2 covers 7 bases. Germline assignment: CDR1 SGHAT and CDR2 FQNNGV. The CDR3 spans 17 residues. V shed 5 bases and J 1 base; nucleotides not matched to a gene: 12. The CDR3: CASSASREAGGTDTQYF. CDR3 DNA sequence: TGTGCCAGCAGCGCATCCCGGGAGGCGGGGGGCACAGATACGCAGTATTTT. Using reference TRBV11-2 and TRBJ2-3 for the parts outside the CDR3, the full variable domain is EAGVAQSPRYKIIEKRQSVAFWCNPISGHATLYWYQQILGQGPKLLIQFQNNGVVDDSQLPKDRFSAERLKGVDSTLKIQPAKLEDSAVYLCASSASREAGGTDTQYFGPGTRLTVL.

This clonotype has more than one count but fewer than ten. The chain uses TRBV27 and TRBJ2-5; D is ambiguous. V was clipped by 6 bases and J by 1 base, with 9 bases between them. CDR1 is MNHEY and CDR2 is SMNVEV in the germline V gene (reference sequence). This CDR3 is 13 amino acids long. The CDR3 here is CASRPVTQETQYF. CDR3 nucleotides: TGTGCCAGCAGACCAGTCACCCAAGAGACCCAGTACTTC.

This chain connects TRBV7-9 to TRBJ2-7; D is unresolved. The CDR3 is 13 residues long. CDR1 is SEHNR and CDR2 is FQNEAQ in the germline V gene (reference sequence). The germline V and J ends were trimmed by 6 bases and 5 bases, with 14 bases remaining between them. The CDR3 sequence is CASSSSGGNEQYF. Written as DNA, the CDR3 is TGTGCCAGCAGTTCATCGGGCGGTAACGAGCAGTACTTC.

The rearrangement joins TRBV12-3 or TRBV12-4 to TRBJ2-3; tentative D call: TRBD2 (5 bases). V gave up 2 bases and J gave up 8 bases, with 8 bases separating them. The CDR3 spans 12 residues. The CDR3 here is CASSLIEGTQYF. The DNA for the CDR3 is TGTGCCAGCAGTTTAATCGAGGGTACGCAGTATTTT.

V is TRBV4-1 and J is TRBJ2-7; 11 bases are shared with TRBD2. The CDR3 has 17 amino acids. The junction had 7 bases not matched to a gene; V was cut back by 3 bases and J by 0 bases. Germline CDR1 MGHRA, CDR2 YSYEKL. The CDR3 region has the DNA TGCGCCAGCAGCCAGTACCTAGCGGGGGGCTACTCCTACGAGCAGTACTTC. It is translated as CASSQYLAGGYSYEQYF.

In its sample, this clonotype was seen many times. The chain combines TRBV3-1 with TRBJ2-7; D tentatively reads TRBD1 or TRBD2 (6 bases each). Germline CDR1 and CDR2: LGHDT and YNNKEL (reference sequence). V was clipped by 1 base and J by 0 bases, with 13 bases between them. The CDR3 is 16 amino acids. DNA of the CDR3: TGTGCCAGCAGCCAAGGAGGGGGGTCCTCCTCCTACGAGCAGTACTTC. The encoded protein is CASSQGGGSSSYEQYF.

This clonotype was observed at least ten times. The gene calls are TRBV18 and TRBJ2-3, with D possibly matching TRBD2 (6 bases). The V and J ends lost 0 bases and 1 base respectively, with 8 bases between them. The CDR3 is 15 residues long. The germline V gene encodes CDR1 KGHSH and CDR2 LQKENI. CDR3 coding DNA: TGTGCCAGCTCACCACCATCGGGGGGCACAGATACGCAGTATTTT. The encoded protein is CASSPPSGGTDTQYF.

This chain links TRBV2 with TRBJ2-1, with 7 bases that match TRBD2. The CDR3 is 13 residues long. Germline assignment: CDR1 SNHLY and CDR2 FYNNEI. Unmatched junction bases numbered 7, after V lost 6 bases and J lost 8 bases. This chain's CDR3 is CASRETSWDEQFF. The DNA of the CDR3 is TGTGCCAGCAGAGAGACTAGCTGGGATGAGCAGTTCTTC.

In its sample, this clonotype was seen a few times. The CDR3 nucleotides are TGTGCCAGCAGCTTGGGCCAGAATGAAGCTTTCTTT. It codes for CASSLGQNEAFF. The chain is built from TRBV5-4 and TRBJ1-1; no reliable D call. The V end lost 0 bases, the J end lost 7 bases, and 7 bases lay between the germline ends. Germline lookup yields CDR1 SGHNT and CDR2 YYREEE (reference sequence). CDR3 length equals 12 residues.

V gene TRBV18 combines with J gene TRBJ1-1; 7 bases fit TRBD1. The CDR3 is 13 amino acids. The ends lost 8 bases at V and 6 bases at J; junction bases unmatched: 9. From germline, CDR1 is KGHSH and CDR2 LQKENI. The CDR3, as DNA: TGTGCCAGCAGGGGACAGAGGTCCCCTGAAGCTTTCTTT. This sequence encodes CASRGQRSPEAFF.

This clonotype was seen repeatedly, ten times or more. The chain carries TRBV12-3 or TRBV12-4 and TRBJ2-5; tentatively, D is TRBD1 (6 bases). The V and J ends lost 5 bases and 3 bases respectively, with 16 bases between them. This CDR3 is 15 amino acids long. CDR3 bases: TGTGCCAGCAGTCAGGCAGGGGACGTCGAAGAGACCCAGTACTTC. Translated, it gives CASSQAGDVEETQYF.

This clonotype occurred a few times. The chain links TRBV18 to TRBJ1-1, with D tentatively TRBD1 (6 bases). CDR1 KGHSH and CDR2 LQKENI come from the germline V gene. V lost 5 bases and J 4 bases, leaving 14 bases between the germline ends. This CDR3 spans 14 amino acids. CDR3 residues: CASSSQGRGTEAFF. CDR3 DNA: TGTGCCAGCTCATCACAGGGCCGGGGCACTGAAGCTTTCTTT.